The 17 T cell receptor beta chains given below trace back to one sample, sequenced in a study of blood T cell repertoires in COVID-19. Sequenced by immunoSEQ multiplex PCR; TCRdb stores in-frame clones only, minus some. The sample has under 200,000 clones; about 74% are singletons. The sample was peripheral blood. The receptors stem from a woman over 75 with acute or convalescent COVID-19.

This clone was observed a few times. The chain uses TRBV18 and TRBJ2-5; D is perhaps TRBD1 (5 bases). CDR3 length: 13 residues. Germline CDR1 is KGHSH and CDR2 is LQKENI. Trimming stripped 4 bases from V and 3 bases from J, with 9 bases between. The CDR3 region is CASSLRQKETQYF. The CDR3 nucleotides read TGTGCCAGCTCACTCAGACAGAAAGAGACCCAGTACTTC. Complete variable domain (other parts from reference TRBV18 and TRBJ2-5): NAGVMQNPRHLVRRRGQEARLRCSPMKGHSHVYWYRQLPEEGLKFMVYLQKENIIDESGMPKERFSAEFPKEGPSILRIQQVVRGDSAAYFCASSLRQKETQYFGPGTRLLVL.

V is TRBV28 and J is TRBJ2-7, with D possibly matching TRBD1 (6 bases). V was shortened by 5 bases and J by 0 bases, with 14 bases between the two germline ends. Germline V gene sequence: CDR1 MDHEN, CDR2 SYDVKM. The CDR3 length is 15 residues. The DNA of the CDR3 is TGTGCCAGCAGTCCCCCCGGGACATCCTCCTACGAGCAGTACTTC. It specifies CASSPPGTSSYEQYF.

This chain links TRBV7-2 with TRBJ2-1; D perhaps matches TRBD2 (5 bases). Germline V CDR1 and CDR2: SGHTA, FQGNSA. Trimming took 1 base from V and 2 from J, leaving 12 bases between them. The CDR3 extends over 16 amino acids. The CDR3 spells CASSLVRDPPYNEQFF. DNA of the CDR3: TGTGCCAGCAGCTTAGTACGGGATCCCCCCTACAATGAGCAGTTCTTC.

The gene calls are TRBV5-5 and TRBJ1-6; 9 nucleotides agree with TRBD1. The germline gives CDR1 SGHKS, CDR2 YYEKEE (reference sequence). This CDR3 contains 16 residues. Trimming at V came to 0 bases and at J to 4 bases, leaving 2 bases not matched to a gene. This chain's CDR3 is CASSLAGTGYNSPLHF. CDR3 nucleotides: TGTGCCAGCAGCTTGGCAGGGACAGGGTATAATTCACCCCTCCACTTT.

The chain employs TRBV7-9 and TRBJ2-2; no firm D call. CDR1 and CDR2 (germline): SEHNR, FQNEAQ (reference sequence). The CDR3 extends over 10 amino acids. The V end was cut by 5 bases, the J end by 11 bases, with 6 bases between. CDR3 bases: TGTGCCAGCAGCCTAACTGAGCTGTTTTTT. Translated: CASSLTELFF.

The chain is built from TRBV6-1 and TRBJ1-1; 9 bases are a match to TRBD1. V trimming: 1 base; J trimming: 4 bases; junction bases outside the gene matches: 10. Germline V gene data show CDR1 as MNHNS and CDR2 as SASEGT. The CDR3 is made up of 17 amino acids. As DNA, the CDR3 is TGTGCCAGCAGTGAAGACAGGGGGCCCCAGGGTTCCACTGAAGCTTTCTTT. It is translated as CASSEDRGPQGSTEAFF.

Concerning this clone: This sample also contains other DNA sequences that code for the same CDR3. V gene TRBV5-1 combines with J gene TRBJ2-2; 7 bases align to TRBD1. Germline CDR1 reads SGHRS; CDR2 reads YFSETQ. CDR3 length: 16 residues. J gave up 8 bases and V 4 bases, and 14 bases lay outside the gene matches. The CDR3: CASSPQRDRDAGELFF. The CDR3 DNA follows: TGCGCCAGCAGCCCCCAACGGGACAGAGATGCTGGGGAGCTGTTTTTT.

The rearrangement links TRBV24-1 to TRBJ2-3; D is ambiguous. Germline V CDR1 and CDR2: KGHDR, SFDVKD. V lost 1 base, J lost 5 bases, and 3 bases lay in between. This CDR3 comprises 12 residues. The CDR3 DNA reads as TGTGCCACCAGTGATTTCGGAGATACGCAGTATTTT. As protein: CATSDFGDTQYF.

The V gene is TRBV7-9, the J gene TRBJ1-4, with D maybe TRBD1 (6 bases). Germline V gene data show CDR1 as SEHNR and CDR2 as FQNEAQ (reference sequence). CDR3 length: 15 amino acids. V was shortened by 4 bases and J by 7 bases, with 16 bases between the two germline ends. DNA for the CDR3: TGTGCCAGCAGCTCTCACAGGGAAGGTAGTGAAAAACTGTTTTTT. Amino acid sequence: CASSSHREGSEKLFF.

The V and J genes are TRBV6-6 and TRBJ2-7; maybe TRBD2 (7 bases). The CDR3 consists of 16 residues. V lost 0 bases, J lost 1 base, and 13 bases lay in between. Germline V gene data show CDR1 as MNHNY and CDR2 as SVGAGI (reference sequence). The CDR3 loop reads CASSYSGTLASYEQYF. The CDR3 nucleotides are TGTGCCAGCAGTTACTCGGGGACACTAGCGTCCTACGAGCAGTACTTC.

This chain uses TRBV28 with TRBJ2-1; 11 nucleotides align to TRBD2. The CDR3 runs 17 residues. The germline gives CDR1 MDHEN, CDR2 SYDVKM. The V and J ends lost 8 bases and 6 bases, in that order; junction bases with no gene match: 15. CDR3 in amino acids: CASPAGTSGETLNEQFF. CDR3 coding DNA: TGTGCCAGCCCGGCCGGGACTAGCGGAGAGACCCTCAATGAGCAGTTCTTC.

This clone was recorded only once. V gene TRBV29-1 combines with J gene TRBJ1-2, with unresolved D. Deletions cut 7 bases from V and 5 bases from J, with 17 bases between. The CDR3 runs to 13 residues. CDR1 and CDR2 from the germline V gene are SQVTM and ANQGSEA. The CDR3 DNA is TGCAGCGCGGGATCTGGGCTACAATATGGCTACACCTTC. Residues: CSAGSGLQYGYTF.

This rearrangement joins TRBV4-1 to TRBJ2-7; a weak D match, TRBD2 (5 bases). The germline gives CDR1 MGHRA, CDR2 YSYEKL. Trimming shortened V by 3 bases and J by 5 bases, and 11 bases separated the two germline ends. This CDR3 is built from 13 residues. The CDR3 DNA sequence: TGCGCCAGCAGCCACAGTCTCGGGAACGAGCAGTACTTC. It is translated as CASSHSLGNEQYF.

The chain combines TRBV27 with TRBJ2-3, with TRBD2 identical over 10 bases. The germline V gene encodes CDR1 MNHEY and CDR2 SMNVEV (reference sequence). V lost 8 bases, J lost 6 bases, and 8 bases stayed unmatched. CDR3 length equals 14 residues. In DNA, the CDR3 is TGTGCCAGCCGGCCGGGACTAGCGCCTGATACGCAGTATTTT. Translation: CASRPGLAPDTQYF.

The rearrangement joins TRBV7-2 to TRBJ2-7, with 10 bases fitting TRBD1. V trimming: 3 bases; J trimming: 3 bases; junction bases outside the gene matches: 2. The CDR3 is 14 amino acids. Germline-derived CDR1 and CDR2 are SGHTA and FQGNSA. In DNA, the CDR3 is TGTGCCAGCAGCTTGACAGGGGGCATCTACGAGCAGTACTTC. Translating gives CASSLTGGIYEQYF.

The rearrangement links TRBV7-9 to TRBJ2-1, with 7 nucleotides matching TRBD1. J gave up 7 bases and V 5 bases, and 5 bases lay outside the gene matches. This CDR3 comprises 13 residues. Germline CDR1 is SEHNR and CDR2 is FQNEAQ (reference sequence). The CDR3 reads CASSPGTVNEQFF. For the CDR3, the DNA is TGTGCCAGCAGCCCCGGGACAGTGAATGAGCAGTTCTTC.

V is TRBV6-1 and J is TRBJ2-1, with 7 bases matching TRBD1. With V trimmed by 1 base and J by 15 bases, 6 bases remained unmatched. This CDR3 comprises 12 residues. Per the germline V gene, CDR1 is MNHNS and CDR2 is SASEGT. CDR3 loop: CASSEVGDRLFF. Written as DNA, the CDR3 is TGTGCCAGCAGTGAAGTGGGGGACAGACTGTTCTTC.